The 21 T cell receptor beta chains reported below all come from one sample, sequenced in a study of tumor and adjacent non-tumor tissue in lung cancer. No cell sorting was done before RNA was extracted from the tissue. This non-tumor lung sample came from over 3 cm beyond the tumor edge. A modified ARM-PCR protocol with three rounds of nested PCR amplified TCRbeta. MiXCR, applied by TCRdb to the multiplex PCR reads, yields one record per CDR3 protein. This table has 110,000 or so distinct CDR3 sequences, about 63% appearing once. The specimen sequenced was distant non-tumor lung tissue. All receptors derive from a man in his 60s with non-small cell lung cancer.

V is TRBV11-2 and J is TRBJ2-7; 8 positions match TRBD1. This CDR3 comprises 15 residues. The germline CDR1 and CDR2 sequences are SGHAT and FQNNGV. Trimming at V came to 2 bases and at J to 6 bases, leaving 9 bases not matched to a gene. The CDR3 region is CASSLLIAGGSEQYF. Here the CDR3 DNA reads TGTGCCAGCAGCTTACTAATAGCAGGGGGCAGCGAGCAGTACTTC.

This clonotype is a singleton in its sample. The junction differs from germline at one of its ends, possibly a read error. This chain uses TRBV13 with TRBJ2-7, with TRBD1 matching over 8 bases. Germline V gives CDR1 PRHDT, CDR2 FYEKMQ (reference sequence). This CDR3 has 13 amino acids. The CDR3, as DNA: TGTGCCAGCTGCTTGCAGGGGGCATACAAGCAGTACTTC. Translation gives CASCLQGAYKQYF.

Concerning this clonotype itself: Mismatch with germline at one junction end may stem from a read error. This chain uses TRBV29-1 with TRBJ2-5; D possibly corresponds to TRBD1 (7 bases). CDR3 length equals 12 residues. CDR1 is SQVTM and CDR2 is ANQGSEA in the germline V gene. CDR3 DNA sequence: TGCAACGTCCAGGGGGACTTGAAGACCCAGAACTTC. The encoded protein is CNVQGDLKTQNF.

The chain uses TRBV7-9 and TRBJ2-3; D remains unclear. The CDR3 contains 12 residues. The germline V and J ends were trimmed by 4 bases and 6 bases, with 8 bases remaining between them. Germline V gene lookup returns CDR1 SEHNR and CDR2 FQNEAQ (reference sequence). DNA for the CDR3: TGTGCCAGCAGCTCCTTACGGGATACGCAGTATTTT. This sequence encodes CASSSLRDTQYF.

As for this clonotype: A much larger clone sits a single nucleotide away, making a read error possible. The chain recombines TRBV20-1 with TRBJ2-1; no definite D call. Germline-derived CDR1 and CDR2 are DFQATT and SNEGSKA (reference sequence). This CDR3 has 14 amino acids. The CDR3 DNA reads TGCAATGCTAGACCGTCGAGCTCCTACGATGAGCAGTTCTTC. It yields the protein CNARPSSSYDEQFF.

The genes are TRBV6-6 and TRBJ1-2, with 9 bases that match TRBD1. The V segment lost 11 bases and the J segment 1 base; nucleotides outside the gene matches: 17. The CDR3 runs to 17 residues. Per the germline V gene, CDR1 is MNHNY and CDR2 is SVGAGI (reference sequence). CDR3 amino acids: CAASYQLQGADNYGYTF. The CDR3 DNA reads TGTGCCGCCAGTTACCAACTACAGGGGGCGGATAACTATGGCTACACCTTC.

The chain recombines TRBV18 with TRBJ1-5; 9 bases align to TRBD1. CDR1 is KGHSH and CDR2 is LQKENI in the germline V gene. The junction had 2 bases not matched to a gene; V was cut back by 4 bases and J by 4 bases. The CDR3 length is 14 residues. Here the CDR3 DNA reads TGTGCCAGCTCACGAGGGACAGGGAATCAGCCCCAGCATTTT. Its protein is CASSRGTGNQPQHF.

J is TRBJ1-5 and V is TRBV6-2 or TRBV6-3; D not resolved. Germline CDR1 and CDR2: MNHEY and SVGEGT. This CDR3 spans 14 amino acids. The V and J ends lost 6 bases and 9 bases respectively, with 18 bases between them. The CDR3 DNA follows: TGTGCCAGCAGCCCCGGTGGGTGGCGACGGCCCCAGCATTTT. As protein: CASSPGGWRRPQHF.

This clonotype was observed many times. The CDR3 nucleotides are TGCAGCGTTGAAGTGGCAGTGGGTGAGCAGTTCTTC. Its protein product is CSVEVAVGEQFF. This chain links TRBV29-1 with TRBJ2-1; D unresolved. V dropped 1 base and J dropped 9 bases, with 10 bases sitting between them. This CDR3 contains 12 residues. In germline, CDR1 is SQVTM, CDR2 ANQGSEA.

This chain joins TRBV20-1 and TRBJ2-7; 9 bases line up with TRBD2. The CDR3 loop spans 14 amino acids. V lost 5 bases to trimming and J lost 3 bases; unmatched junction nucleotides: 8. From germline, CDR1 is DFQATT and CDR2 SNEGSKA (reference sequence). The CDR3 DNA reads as TGCAGTGCTCTTAGTAGCGGGAGCTACTACGAGCAGTACTTC. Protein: CSALSSGSYYEQYF.

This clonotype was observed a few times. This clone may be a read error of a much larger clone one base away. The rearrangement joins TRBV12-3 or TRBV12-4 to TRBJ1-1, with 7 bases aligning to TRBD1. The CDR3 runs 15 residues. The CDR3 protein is CASSLGRTGGAEAIF. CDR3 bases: TGTGCCAGCAGTTTAGGTAGGACAGGAGGGGCTGAAGCTATCTTT.

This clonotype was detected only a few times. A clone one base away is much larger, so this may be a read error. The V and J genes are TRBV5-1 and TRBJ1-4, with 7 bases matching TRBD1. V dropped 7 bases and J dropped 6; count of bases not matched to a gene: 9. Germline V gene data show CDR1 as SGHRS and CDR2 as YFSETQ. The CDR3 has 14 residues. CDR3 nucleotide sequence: TGCGCCAGCGGCTCAGGGGGATTACATGAAAAACTGTTTTTT. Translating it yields CASGSGGLHEKLFF.

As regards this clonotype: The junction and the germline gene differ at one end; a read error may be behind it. This chain's CDR3 is CASKRDRDPSYKQYF. Written as DNA, the CDR3 is TGTGCCAGTAAAAGGGACAGGGATCCCTCCTACAAGCAGTACTTC. The rearrangement uses TRBV6-5 and TRBJ2-7, with 9 positions matching TRBD1. There are 15 residues in the CDR3. Germline V gene sequence: CDR1 MNHEY, CDR2 SVGAGI.

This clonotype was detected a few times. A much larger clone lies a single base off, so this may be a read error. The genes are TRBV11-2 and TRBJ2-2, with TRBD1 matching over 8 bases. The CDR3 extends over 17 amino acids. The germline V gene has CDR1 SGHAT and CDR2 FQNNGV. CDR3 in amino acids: CVIHPTPDRAVTGELFF. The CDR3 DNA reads TGTGTCATCCACCCGACCCCGGACAGGGCGGTTACCGGGGAGCTGTTTTTT.

The CDR3, as DNA: TGCAGTGCCCCCGGGGGGCGAGGTCGGCCCCAGCATTTT. Translated, it gives CSAPGGRGRPQHF. The V gene is TRBV20-1, the J gene TRBJ1-5; possible D gene TRBD1, 6 bases. The CDR3 length is 13 residues. Trimming removed 6 bases at V and 9 bases at J, with 18 bases between. Germline V gene lookup returns CDR1 DFQATT and CDR2 SNEGSKA (reference sequence).

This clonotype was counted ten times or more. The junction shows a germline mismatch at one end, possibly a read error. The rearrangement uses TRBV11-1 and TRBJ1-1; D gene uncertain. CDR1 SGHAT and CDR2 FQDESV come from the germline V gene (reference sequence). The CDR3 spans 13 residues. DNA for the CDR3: TGTGCCAGCACCCGGTCCCAGAACACTGGAGCTTTCTTT. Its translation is CASTRSQNTGAFF.

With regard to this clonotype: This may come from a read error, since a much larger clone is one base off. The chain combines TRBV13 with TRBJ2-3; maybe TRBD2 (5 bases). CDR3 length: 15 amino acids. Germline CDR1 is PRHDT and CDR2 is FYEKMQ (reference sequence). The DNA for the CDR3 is TGTGCCAGCACCATAAAAAAGGCTAGCATAGATACGCAGTATTTT. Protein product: CASTIKKASIDTQYF.

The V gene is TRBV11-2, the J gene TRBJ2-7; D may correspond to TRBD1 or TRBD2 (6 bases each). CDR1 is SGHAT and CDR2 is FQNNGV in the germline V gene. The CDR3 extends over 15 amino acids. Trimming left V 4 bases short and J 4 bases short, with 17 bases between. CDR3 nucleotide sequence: TGTGCCAGCAGCTCCCCGGGGGCGGGGAAGTACGAGCAGTACTTC. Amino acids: CASSSPGAGKYEQYF. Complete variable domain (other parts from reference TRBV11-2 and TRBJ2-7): EAGVAQSPRYKIIEKRQSVAFWCNPISGHATLYWYQQILGQGPKLLIQFQNNGVVDDSQLPKDRFSAERLKGVDSTLKIQPAKLEDSAVYLCASSSPGAGKYEQYFGPGTRLTVT.

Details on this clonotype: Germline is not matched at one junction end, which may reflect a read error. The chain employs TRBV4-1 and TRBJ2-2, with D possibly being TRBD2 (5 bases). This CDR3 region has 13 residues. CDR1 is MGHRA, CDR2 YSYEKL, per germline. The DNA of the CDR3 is TGCGCCAGCAGCCGAGAAGGGATCGGGGAGCTATTTTTT. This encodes CASSREGIGELFF.

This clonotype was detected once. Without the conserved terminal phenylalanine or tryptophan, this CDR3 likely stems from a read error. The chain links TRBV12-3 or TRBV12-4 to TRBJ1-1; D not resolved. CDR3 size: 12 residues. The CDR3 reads CASTLRWGGAFS. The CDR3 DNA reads TGTGCCAGCACTTTAAGGTGGGGTGGGGCTTTCTCT.

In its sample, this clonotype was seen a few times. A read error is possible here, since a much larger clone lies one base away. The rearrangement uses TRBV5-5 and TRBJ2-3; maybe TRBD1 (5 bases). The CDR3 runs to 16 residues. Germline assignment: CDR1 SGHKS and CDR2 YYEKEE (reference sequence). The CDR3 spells CVSSFRGADSTDTQYF. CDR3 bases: TGTGTCAGCAGCTTTAGGGGTGCGGACAGCACAGATACGCAGTATTTT.